Listed here are 4 T cell receptor beta chains from one sample, sequenced in a study of beta chain features in type 1 diabetes. Study-level findings and limits: Within each of all four CD4+ subsets, Type 1 diabetes patients had TCRB CDR3s that were moderately but significantly shorter.

For these TCRs, the target antigens are not known. Expressed TCRB transcripts were sequenced because the isolated RNA had all been reverse transcribed beforehand. Measured with immunoSEQ multiplex PCR; TCRdb has only the in-frame clones, and not every one. This sample has 35,000 to 45,000 clones; 66% occur once, and the top ten carry approximately 1.7%. The sequencing input was Tregs from blood. These receptors came from a man under 40 with type 1 diabetes. Some clones in this sample may be carry-over from other donors' samples.

The chain links TRBV10-3 to TRBJ1-5, with a weak D call TRBD1 (5 bases). V dropped 4 bases and J dropped 4 bases, with 8 bases sitting between them. CDR1 is ENHRY and CDR2 is SYGVKD in the germline V gene. This CDR3 has 13 residues. The CDR3: CAISGGTNQPQHF. CDR3 nucleotides: TGTGCCATCAGTGGGGGGACTAATCAGCCCCAGCATTTT.

In its sample, this clone was seen a few times. This rearrangement joins TRBV4-3 to TRBJ2-3; D may be TRBD2 (6 bases). Trimming cost V 4 bases and J 9 bases, with 8 bases left between them. The CDR3 is made up of 11 amino acids. Per germline, CDR1 LGHNA and CDR2 YSLEER. For the CDR3, the DNA is TGCGCCAGCAGCCTTCGGGGGACGCAGTATTTT. Amino acids: CASSLRGTQYF.

The chain combines TRBV6-6 with TRBJ1-5; TRBD1 agrees at 9 bases. The CDR3 consists of 16 residues. Per the germline V gene, CDR1 is MNHNY and CDR2 is SVGAGI (reference sequence). V was clipped by 6 bases and J by 4 bases; unmatched bases: 10. The CDR3 protein is CASRTSGQGNNQPQHF. The CDR3 DNA is TGTGCCAGCAGGACCTCGGGACAGGGAAATAATCAGCCCCAGCATTTT.

The chain is built from TRBV20-1 and TRBJ2-1, with 10 bases matching TRBD1. The CDR3 covers 11 residues. V lost 1 base to trimming and J lost 16 bases; unmatched junction nucleotides: 4. Germline V lookup: CDR1 DFQATT, CDR2 SNEGSKA (reference sequence). The CDR3 coding sequence is TGCAGTGCTAGAGGGGACAGGGGATTTTTCTTC. It specifies CSARGDRGFFF.